This T cell receptor (beta chain) appears in the sequencing data of a study of a mutant IDH1 vaccine in newly diagnosed glioma. A word on this clone: The target antigen is unknown.

From germline, CDR1 is MNHEY and CDR2 SMNVEV (reference sequence). The CDR3 loop spans 14 amino acids. The V end was cut by 8 bases, the J end by 2 bases, with 13 bases between. Documented time point: week 11, during vaccination. In the vaccine, a single dose held 300 ug of the mutant IDH1 20-mer peptide, along with topical imiquimod. The method was immunoSEQ multiplex PCR; TCRdb's version includes in-frame clones alone and lacks a portion of them. The sample consists of fewer than 150,000 clones, approximately 87% of them appearing once. The J gene is TRBJ2-1, the V gene TRBV27, with D perhaps TRBD2 (6 bases). The TCR comes from a woman between 50 and 59 years old with glioma. The sample here was PBMCs, taken from a glioma patient whose treatment included an IDH1 peptide vaccine. CDR3 DNA: TGTGCCAGCGGAAGTAGCGGACCCTACAATGAGCAGTTCTTC. Translated: CASGSSGPYNEQFF.